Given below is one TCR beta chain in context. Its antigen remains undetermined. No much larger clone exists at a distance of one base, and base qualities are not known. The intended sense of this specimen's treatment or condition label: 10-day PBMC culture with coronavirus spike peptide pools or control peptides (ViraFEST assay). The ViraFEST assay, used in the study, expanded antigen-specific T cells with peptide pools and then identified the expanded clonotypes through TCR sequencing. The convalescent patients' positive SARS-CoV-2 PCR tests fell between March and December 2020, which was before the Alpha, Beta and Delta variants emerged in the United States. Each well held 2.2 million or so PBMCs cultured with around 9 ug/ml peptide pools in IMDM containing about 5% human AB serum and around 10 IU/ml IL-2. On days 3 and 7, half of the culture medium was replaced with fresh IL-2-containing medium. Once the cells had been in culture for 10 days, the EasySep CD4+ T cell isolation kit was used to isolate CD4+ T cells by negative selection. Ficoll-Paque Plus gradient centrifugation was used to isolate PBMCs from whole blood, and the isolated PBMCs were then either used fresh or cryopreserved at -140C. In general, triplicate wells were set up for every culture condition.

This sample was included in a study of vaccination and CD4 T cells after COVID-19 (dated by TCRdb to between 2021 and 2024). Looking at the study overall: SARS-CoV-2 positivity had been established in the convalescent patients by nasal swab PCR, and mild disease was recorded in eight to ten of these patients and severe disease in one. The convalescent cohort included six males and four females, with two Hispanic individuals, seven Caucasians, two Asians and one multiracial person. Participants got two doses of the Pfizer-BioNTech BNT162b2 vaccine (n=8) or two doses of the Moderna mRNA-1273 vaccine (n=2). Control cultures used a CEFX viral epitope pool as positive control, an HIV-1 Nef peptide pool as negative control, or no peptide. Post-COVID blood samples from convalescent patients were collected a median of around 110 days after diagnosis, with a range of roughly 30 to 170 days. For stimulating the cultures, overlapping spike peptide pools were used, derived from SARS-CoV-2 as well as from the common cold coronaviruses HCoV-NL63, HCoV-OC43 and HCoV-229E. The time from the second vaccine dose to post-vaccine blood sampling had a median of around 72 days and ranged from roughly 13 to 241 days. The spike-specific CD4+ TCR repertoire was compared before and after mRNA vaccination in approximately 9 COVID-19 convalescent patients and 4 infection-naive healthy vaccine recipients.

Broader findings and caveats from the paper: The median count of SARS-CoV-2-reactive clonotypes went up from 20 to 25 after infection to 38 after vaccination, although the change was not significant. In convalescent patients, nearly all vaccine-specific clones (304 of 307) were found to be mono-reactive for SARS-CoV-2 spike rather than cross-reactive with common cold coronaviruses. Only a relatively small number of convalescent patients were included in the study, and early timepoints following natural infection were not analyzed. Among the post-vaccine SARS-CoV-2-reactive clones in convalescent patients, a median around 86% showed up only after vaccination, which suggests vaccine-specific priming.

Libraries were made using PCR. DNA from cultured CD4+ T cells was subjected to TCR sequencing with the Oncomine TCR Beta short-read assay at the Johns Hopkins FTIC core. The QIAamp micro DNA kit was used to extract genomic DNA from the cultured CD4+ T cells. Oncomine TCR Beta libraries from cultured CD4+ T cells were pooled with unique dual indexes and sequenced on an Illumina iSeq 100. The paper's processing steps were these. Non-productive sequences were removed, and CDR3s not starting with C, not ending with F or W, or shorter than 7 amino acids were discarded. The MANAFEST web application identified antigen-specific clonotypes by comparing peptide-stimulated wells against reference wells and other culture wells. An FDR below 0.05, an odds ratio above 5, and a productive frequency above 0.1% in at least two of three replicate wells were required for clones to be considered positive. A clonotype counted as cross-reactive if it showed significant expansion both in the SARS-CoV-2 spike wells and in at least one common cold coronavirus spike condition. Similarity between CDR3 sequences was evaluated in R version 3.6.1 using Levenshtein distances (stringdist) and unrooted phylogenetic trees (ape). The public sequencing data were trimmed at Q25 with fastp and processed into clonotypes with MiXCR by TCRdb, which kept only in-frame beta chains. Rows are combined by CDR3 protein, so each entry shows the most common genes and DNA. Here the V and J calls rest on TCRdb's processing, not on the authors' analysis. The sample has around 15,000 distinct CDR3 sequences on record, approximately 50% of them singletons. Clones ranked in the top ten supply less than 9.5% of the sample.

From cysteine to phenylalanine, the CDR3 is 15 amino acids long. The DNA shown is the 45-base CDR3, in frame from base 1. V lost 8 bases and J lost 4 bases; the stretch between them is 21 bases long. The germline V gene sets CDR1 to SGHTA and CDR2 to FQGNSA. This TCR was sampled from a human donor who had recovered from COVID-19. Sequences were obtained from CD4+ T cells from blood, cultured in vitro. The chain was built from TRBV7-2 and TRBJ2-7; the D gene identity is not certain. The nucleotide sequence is TGTGCCAGCTCCCTTGGACGAGGCAGCCAGTACGAGCAGTACTTC. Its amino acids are CASSLGRGSQYEQYF.